This TCR beta chain appears in the sequencing data of a study of T cells in Graves' hyperthyroidism and ophthalmopathy. RNA transcripts were the template for amplifying TCR beta CDR3 regions. HTBI primers drove first-round RT-PCR of the TCR CDR3. TCRdb re-called the multiplex PCR reads through MiXCR, storing one row per CDR3 protein. Of fewer than 750,000 distinct CDR3 sequences listed, approximately 44% were seen once; the top ten hold around 7.7%. Germline V lookup: CDR1 SQVTM, CDR2 ANQGSEA. After removal of 4 bases from V and 11 bases from J, the junction contained 6 bases not matched to a gene. The CDR3 totals 12 residues.

This TCR derives from a woman between 18 and 29 years old with Graves' hyperthyroidism. The chain combines TRBV29-1 with TRBJ1-5; the match to TRBD1 covers 9 bases. Sequencing was done on a sample of peripheral blood or thyroid tissue (not recorded which). The CDR3 spells CSVAPQGAAQHF. In DNA form, the CDR3 reads TGCAGCGTTGCCCCACAGGGGGCAGCCCAGCATTTT.